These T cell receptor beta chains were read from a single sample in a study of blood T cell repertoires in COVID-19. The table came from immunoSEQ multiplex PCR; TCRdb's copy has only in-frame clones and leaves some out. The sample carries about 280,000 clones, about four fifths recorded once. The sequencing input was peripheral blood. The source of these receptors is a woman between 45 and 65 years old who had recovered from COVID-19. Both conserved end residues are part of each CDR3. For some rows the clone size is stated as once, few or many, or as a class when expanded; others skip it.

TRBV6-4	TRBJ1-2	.	CASSPGQGASTF
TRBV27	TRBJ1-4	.	CASRTSRSEKLFF
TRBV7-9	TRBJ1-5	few	CASSLSGNQPQHF
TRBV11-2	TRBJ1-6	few	CASSGPDRRVSPLHF
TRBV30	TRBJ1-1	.	CAWSVSQGTAFF
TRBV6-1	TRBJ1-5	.	CASSEWEGLSNQPQHF
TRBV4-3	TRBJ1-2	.	CASSQGARDNYGYTF
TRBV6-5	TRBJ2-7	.	CASSYPGYEQYF
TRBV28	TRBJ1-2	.	CASGSGALPGGAGYTF
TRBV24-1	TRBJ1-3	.	CATRLPPGQGPNTIYF
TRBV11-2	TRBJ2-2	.	CASTSPLIQGNTGELFF
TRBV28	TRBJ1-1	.	CASSPTETEAFF
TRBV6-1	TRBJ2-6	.	CASSDRGRRSGANVLTF
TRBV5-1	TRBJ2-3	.	CASSLTGDYTDTQYF
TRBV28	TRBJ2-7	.	CASSSWGAPTYEQYF
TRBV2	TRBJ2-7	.	CAITLRDTTYEQYF
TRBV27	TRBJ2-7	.	CASSSFGQGYEQYF
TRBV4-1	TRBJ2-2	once	CASRQGGLAGAGELFF
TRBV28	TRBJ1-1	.	CASSYRVGTEAFF
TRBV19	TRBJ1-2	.	CASSFGRGARGYTF
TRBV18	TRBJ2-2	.	CASSHRESNTGELFF
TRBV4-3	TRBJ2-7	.	CASSQGGGSYEQYF
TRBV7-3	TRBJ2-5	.	CASSSSGGEETQYF
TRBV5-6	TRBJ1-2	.	CASTQGAYGYTF
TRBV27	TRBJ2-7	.	CANGTGDLSTYEQYF
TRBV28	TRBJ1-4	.	CASAGGGAGEKLFF
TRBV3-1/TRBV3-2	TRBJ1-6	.	CASSQTQGTPLHF
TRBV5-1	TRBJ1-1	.	CASSLGSNGPAAF
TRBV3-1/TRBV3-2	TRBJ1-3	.	CASSQDRATGNTIYF
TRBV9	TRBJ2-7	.	CASSPQMGHYEQYF
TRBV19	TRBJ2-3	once	CASSIGFGGDTQYF
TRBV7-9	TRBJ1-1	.	CASRSTGGNTEAFF
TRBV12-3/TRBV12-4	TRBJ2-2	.	CAVRGNTGELFF
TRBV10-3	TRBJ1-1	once	CAISESRAAMNTEAFF
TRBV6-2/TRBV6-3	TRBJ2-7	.	CASSRDGSSYEQYF
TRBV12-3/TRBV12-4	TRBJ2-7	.	CASTQTGYEQYF
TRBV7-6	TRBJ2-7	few	CASSTKTGAGSSYEQYF
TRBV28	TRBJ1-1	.	CASNGGRRNTEAFF
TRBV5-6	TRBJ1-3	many	CASSLAAVSGNTIYF
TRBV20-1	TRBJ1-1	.	CSFREGRAFF
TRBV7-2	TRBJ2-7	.	CASSLGSGRASYEQYF
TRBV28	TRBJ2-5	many	CASSLARKDKETQYF
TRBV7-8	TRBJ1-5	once	CASSLIPTGSNQPQHF
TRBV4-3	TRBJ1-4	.	CASSQDRQTATNEKLFF
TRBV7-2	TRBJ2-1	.	CASSLAFGGAPYNEQFF
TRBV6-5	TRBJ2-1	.	CASRRGTSGSNEQFF
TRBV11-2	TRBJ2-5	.	CASSLSGGDQYF
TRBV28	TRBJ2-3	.	CASSPVVGAGGTDTQYF